This TCR beta chain emerged from a study of blood T cell repertoires in COVID-19. Study-level background: COVID-19 samples, acute and convalescent, were from the United States, Italy and Spain.

Participant-given clinical history determined each cohort assignment. Symptom resolution, clearance, or two negative PCRs marked the recovered donors of Cohort 3. V was clipped by 6 bases and J by 3 bases, with 12 bases between them. Germline lookup yields CDR1 SNHLY and CDR2 FYNNEI. CDR3 length: 14 amino acids. Original handling: Estimation of nucleated cell counts was performed using reference gene primer amplification. The protocol was immunoSEQ multiplex PCR, while the TCRdb copy is restricted to in-frame clones and leaves out a portion. V and J calls and clone size are given by that table; D and trimming were obtained from the DNA. The sample records 190,000 or so clones, 85% being singletons.

Sequencing was done on a sample of PBMCs or T cells enriched from blood (not recorded which). This chain links TRBV2 with TRBJ2-4; D is perhaps TRBD1 (5 bases). This TCR derives from a man in his forties who had recovered from COVID-19. For the CDR3, the DNA is TGTGCCAGCAGCCAGGGTGTCCGCAAAAACATTCAGTACTTC. Its protein is CASSQGVRKNIQYF.